This is a list of T cell receptor beta chains from one sample in a study of cytomegalovirus exposure and HLA in healthy donors. The data were produced by immunoSEQ multiplex PCR, yet TCRdb's version contains in-frame clones alone and is incomplete. The sample carries 90,000 to 150,000 clones, approximately 80% recorded once. Input material: PBMCs. The receptors stem from a man aged 18 to 30 in good health and CMV-seropositive. CDR3s include the opening cysteine and the closing phenylalanine or tryptophan. A D gene is named only where the DNA matches it firmly. Size is stated for part of the rows, as once, few or many counts, or as a class when the clone is expanded.

cdr3_length | j_call | v_call | d_call | clone_size | cdr3_aa | cdr3_nt
14 | TRBJ1-6 | TRBV6-5 | NA | once | CASSYLSSRSPLHF | TGTGCCAGCAGTTACCTATCATCACGTTCACCCCTCCACTTT
13 | TRBJ2-1 | TRBV2 | NA | NA | CASSVSVSNEQFF | TGTGCCAGCAGTGTTTCAGTTTCTAATGAGCAGTTCTTC
15 | TRBJ1-5 | TRBV10-3 | NA | NA | CAISEEGGGNQPQHF | TGTGCCATCAGTGAGGAGGGAGGCGGCAATCAGCCCCAGCATTTT
15 | TRBJ2-1 | TRBV19 | NA | NA | CASSIGYTSYNEQFF | TGTGCCAGTAGTATTGGTTACACCTCCTACAATGAGCAGTTCTTC
15 | TRBJ1-2 | TRBV6-4 | TRBD1 | NA | CASSGTGDSSYGYTF | TGTGCCAGCAGCGGGACAGGGGATTCGAGCTATGGCTACACCTTC
15 | TRBJ1-1 | TRBV19 | TRBD1 | NA | CASSIGDRDYGEAFF | TGTGCCAGTAGTATAGGAGACAGGGATTATGGTGAAGCTTTCTTT
17 | TRBJ2-1 | TRBV7-6 | NA | once | CASSLRGIGSSYNEQFF | TGTGCCAGCAGCCTCCGGGGAATCGGGAGCTCCTACAATGAGCAGTTCTTC
14 | TRBJ1-2 | TRBV28 | TRBD1 | NA | CASSSGQGGDGYTF | TGTGCCAGCAGTTCCGGACAGGGCGGCGATGGCTACACCTTC
15 | TRBJ1-6 | TRBV9 | TRBD1 | NA | CASSVTGTENSPLHF | TGTGCCAGCAGCGTAACCGGGACAGAGAATTCACCCCTCCACTTT
12 | TRBJ2-4 | TRBV2 | NA | NA | CASSEEAGWGYF | TGTGCCAGCAGTGAGGAGGCAGGTTGGGGGTACTTC
13 | TRBJ1-2 | TRBV6-5 | NA | NA | CASSYQTDYGYTF | TGTGCCAGCAGTTACCAGACAGACTATGGCTACACCTTC
13 | TRBJ1-1 | TRBV10-1 | TRBD1 | few | CASRTGGSFETFF | TGCGCCAGCAGGACAGGGGGATCGTTTGAGACTTTCTTT
13 | TRBJ1-2 | TRBV7-6 | TRBD1 | NA | CASSFQGADGYTF | TGTGCCAGCAGCTTCCAGGGGGCGGATGGCTACACCTTC
15 | TRBJ2-1 | TRBV7-2 | TRBD2 | once | CASSFGGRARDEQFF | TGTGCCAGCAGCTTTGGCGGGAGGGCAAGGGATGAGCAGTTCTTC
16 | TRBJ2-1 | TRBV2 | TRBD2 | NA | CASSEVSSGRANEQFF | TGTGCCAGCAGTGAAGTCTCCAGCGGGAGGGCCAATGAGCAGTTCTTC
17 | TRBJ2-3 | TRBV10-3 | TRBD2 | NA | CAMTLAGGQTSTDTQYF | TGTGCCATGACCTTAGCGGGAGGGCAAACAAGCACAGATACGCAGTATTTT
15 | TRBJ1-4 | TRBV5-1 | TRBD1 | NA | CASSSWDRSFEKLFF | TGCGCCAGCAGCTCATGGGACAGATCCTTTGAAAAACTGTTTTTT
18 | TRBJ2-3 | TRBV11-1 | TRBD2 | NA | CASSLEVTSGRGTDTQYF | TGTGCCAGCAGCTTAGAAGTGACTAGCGGGAGGGGAACAGATACGCAGTATTTT
16 | TRBJ1-1 | TRBV7-6 | NA | NA | CASSLFGGRENTEAFF | TGTGCCAGCAGCCTGTTCGGGGGGCGAGAGAACACTGAAGCTTTCTTT
13 | TRBJ1-4 | TRBV29-1 | NA | NA | CSVERGWGEKLFF | TGCAGCGTTGAACGAGGGTGGGGAGAAAAACTGTTTTTT
15 | TRBJ2-1 | TRBV6-5 | TRBD1 | NA | CASSYSRTGYNEQFF | TGTGCCAGCAGTTACTCCCGGACAGGTTACAATGAGCAGTTCTTC
15 | TRBJ1-1 | TRBV2 | NA | NA | CASSRGSGVNTEAFF | TGTGCCAGCAGCCGGGGATCCGGGGTGAACACTGAAGCTTTCTTT
14 | TRBJ2-2 | TRBV6-1 | TRBD1 | NA | CASSYRQGTGELFF | TGTGCCAGCAGCTATAGACAGGGGACCGGGGAGCTGTTTTTT
14 | TRBJ2-1 | TRBV6-1 | TRBD1 | NA | CASRATGSYNEQFF | TGTGCCAGCAGAGCGACAGGGTCCTACAATGAGCAGTTCTTC
18 | TRBJ2-7 | TRBV7-6 | NA | NA | CASSSTIDANAADYEQYF | TGTGCCAGCAGCTCAACCATAGACGCGAATGCAGCGGACTACGAGCAGTACTTC
15 | TRBJ1-3 | TRBV10-3 | NA | NA | CAISSDRVSGNTIYF | TGTGCCATCAGTAGTGACAGAGTCTCTGGAAACACCATATATTTT
18 | TRBJ2-7 | TRBV4-1 | TRBD1 | NA | CASSQVVQETGTDYEQYF | TGCGCCAGCAGCCAAGTCGTCCAAGAAACCGGGACAGACTACGAGCAGTACTTC
15 | TRBJ2-2 | TRBV18 | TRBD1 | NA | CASSPPGQGRGELFF | TGTGCCAGCTCACCACCGGGACAGGGGCGCGGGGAGCTGTTTTTT
12 | TRBJ1-6 | TRBV25-1 | NA | NA | CASRAAYSPLHF | TGTGCCAGCAGGGCCGCTTATTCACCCCTCCACTTT
15 | TRBJ1-1 | TRBV28 | NA | NA | CASTTPPIKRPEAFF | TGTGCCAGCACCACACCCCCGATAAAACGCCCTGAAGCTTTCTTT
15 | TRBJ1-5 | TRBV7-8 | NA | NA | CASSLGGTLNQPQHF | TGTGCCAGCAGCTTAGGGGGGACACTAAATCAGCCCCAGCATTTT
16 | TRBJ2-3 | TRBV6-6 | TRBD1 | NA | CASSATPRTGIDTQYF | TGTGCCAGCAGCGCAACACCTCGGACAGGGATCGATACGCAGTATTTT
15 | TRBJ2-7 | TRBV15 | TRBD2 | few | CATSRLKLTSSEQYF | TGTGCCACCAGCAGACTTAAATTGACTAGCTCCGAGCAGTACTTC
16 | TRBJ1-4 | TRBV18 | NA | few | CASSPSRGSTNEKLFF | TGTGCCAGCTCACCATCCCGGGGTTCAACTAATGAAAAACTGTTTTTT
15 | TRBJ1-2 | TRBV7-6 | NA | NA | CASSHKGFRASGYTF | TGTGCCAGCAGCCACAAGGGATTCAGGGCGAGCGGCTACACCTTC
15 | TRBJ1-1 | TRBV7-9 | NA | NA | CASSKRDFGITEAFF | TGTGCCAGCAGCAAGAGGGATTTCGGGATCACTGAAGCTTTCTTT
12 | TRBJ2-1 | TRBV2 | NA | NA | CASSQGLSEQFF | TGTGCCAGCAGTCAGGGTCTCAGTGAGCAGTTCTTC
15 | TRBJ2-1 | TRBV6-1 | TRBD2 | NA | CASIQLASSYNEQFF | TGTGCCAGCATCCAACTAGCGAGCTCCTACAATGAGCAGTTCTTC
17 | TRBJ2-2 | TRBV5-4 | TRBD2 | once | CASSKGLAGAWTGELFF | TGTGCCAGCAGCAAAGGACTAGCGGGCGCGTGGACCGGGGAGCTGTTTTTT
15 | TRBJ1-5 | TRBV6-5 | TRBD1 | NA | CASSPQGGGNQPQHF | TGTGCCAGCAGCCCACAGGGGGGTGGCAATCAGCCCCAGCATTTT
15 | TRBJ1-1 | TRBV7-9 | NA | NA | CASSSVSTGHTEAFF | TGTGCCAGCAGCTCAGTGTCTACGGGTCACACTGAAGCTTTCTTT
19 | TRBJ1-5 | TRBV5-5 | TRBD1 | NA | CASSLLLAGGDYSNQPQHF | TGTGCCAGCAGCTTGCTCTTGGCAGGGGGTGACTATAGCAATCAGCCCCAGCATTTT
16 | TRBJ2-7 | TRBV5-8 | TRBD2 | NA | CASSLTLAGGSYEQYF | TGTGCCAGCAGCTTGACCCTAGCGGGAGGGTCCTACGAGCAGTACTTC